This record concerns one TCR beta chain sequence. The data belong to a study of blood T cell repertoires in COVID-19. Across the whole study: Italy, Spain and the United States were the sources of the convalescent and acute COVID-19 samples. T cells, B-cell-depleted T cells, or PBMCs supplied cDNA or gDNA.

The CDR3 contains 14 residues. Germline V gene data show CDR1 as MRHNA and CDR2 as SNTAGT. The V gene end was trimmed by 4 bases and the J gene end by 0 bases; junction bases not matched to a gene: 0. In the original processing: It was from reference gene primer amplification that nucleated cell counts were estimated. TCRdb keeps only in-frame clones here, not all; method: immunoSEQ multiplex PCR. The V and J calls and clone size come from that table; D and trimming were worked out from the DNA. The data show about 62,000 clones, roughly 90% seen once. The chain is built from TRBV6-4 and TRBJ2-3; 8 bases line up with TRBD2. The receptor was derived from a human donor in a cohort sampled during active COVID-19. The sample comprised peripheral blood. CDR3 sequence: CASSASGSTDTQYF. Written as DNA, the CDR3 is TGTGCCAGCAGTGCTAGCGGGAGCACAGATACGCAGTATTTT.